The T cell receptor (beta chain) described here comes from a study of post-analysis software for immune sequencing data. Study results and caveats: By F measure, strong co-clustering occurred among samples prepared in the same batch. The study found significantly lower normalized Chao1 diversity in multiple sclerosis patients than in controls. TRBV5-6, TRBV5-1 and TRBV20-1 were among 4 or 5 TRBV segments more frequent in patients than controls.

Trimming shortened V by 2 bases and J by 1 base, and 11 bases separated the two germline ends. CDR3 length equals 14 residues. Germline V gene data show CDR1 as SQVTM and CDR2 as ANQGSEA. Researchers reported that TCR beta cDNA libraries carried unique molecular identifiers. There were roughly 0.95 to 11 million T cells, and about 500,000 cDNA molecules came from them. TCRdb called the PCR reads again in MiXCR, with one record for every CDR3 protein. In the table there are hundreds of thousands of distinct CDR3 sequences, 30% of which are singletons. Worth noting for this clonotype: Its matching antigen is unknown.

This TCR was sampled from a girl between 5 and 17 years old with multiple sclerosis. The V and J genes are TRBV29-1 and TRBJ1-1; D is perhaps TRBD1 (6 bases). The sample consisted of blood. The CDR3 coding sequence is TGCAGCGTTGAAAATAGGGGGAGGAACACTGAAGCTTTCTTT. Translation: CSVENRGRNTEAFF.